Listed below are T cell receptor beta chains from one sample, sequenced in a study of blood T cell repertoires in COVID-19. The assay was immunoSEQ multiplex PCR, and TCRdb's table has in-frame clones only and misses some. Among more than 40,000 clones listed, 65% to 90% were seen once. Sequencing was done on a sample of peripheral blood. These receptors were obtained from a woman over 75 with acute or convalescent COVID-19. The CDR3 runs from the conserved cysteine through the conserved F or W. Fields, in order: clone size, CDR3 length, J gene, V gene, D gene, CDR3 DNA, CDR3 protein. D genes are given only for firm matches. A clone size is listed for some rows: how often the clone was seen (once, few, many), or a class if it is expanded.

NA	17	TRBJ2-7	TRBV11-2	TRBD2	TGTGCCAGCAGCTTAGTTGGTAGCGGGGTAAAGCCCTACGAGCAGTACTTC	CASSLVGSGVKPYEQYF
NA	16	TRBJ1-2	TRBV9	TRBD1	TGTGCCAGCAGCGTAGGGGACAGGCCCAAATCCTATGGCTACACCTTC	CASSVGDRPKSYGYTF
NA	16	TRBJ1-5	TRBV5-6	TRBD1	TGTGCCAGCAGCCAAGGACAGGGGGGAGGCTATGTACCCCAGCATTTT	CASSQGQGGGYVPQHF
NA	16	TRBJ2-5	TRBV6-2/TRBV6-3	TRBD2	TGTGCCAGCAGTTCGGGACTAGCGGGGCTTCGGGAGACCCAGTACTTC	CASSSGLAGLRETQYF
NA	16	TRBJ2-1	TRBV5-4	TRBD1	TGTGCCAGCAGCATCGGTACAGGGGGGACCTACAATGAGCAGTTCTTC	CASSIGTGGTYNEQFF
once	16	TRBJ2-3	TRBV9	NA	TGTGCCAGCAGCTACCAGGGGCGCGTCGGTACAGATACGCAGTATTTT	CASSYQGRVGTDTQYF
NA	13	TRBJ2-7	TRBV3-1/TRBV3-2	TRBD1	TGTGCCAGCAGCCAGGGGGGAGGGACAGGGGAGTACTTC	CASSQGGGTGEYF
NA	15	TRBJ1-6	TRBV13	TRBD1	TGTGCCAGCAGCTTAAGAGACAGGGGGAATTCACCCCTCCACTTT	CASSLRDRGNSPLHF
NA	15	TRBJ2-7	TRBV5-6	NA	TGTGCCAGCAGCTTGGGATTAGGACAGCCCTACGAGCAGTACTTC	CASSLGLGQPYEQYF
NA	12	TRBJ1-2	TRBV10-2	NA	TGCGCCAGCGGGGGGTCAGTAGGTGGCTACACCTTC	CASGGSVGGYTF
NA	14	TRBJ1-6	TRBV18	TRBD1	TGTGCCAGCTCACAGGGGGCAGGTAATTCACCCCTCCACTTT	CASSQGAGNSPLHF
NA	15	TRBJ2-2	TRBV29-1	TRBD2	TGCAGCGCGGCTAGCGGGGGCCCAAACACCGGGGAGCTGTTTTTT	CSAASGGPNTGELFF
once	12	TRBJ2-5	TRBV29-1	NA	TGCAGCATCCGGCAGGGTATCGAGACCCAGTACTTC	CSIRQGIETQYF
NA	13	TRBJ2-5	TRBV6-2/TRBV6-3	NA	TGTGCCAGCAGTCACAGGGCCGGTGAGACCCAGTACTTC	CASSHRAGETQYF
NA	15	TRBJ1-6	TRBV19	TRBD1	TGTGCCAGTAACTCACTACAGGGGAATGATCCACCCCTCCACTTT	CASNSLQGNDPPLHF
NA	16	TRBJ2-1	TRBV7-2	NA	TGTGCCAGCAGCTCCTTTGTGACTAAAACCCAGAATGAGCAGTTCTTC	CASSSFVTKTQNEQFF
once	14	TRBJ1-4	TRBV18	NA	TGTGCCAGCTCACCACCCTCAACTAATGAAAAACTGTTTTTT	CASSPPSTNEKLFF
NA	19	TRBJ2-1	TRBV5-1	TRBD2	TGCGCCAGCAGCCCCTGGGCCCTGGCGGGGGGTAACTCCTACAATGAGCAGTTCTTC	CASSPWALAGGNSYNEQFF
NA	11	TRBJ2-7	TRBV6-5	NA	TGTGCCAGCACAAGCTTTTACGAGCAGTACTTC	CASTSFYEQYF
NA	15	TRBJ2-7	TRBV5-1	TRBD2	TGCGCCAGCAGCACGGAGGCCGGGGGGAGGTACGAGCAGTACTTC	CASSTEAGGRYEQYF
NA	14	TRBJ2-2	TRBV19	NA	TGTGCCAGTAAACGGGGACTGAACACCGGGGAGCTGTTTTTT	CASKRGLNTGELFF
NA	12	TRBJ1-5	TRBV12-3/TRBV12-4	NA	TGTGCCAGCAGCTTTATCGGGCAGCCCCAGCATTTT	CASSFIGQPQHF
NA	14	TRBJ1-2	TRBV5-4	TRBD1	TGTGCCAGCAGCTTTCCGGGACAGAACTATGGCTACACCTTC	CASSFPGQNYGYTF
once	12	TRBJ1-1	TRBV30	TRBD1	TGTGCCTGCTCGACAGGGCTCACTGAAGCTTTCTTT	CACSTGLTEAFF
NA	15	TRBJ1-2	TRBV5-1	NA	TGCGCCAGCAGCCCATCAGGGACACCTAACTATGGCTACACCTTC	CASSPSGTPNYGYTF